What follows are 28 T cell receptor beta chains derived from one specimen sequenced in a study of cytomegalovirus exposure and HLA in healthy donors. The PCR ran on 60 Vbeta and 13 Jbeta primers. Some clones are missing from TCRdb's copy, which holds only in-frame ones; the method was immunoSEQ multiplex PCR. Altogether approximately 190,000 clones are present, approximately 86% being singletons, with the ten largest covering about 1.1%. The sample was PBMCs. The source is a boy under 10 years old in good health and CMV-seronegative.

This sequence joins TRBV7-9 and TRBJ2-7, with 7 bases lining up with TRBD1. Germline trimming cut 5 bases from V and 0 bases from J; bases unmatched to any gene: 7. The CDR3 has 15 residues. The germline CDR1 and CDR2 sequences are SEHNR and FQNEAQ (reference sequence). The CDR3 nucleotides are TGTGCCAGCAGCGGGAAGACAGGGAACTCCTACGAGCAGTACTTC. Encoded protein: CASSGKTGNSYEQYF.

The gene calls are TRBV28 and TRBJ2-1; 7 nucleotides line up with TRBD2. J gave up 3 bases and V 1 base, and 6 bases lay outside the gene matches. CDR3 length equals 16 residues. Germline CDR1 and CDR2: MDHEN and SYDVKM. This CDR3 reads CASSLSAGTSYNEQFF. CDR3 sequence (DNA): TGTGCCAGCAGTTTATCAGCGGGAACGAGCTACAATGAGCAGTTCTTC.

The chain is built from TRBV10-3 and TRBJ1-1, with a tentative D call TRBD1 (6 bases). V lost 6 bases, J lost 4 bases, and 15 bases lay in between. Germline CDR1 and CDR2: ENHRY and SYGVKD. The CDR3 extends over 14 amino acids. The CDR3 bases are TGTGCCATCAGGTCAGGGGCGGGGGCCACTGAAGCTTTCTTT. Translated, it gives CAIRSGAGATEAFF.

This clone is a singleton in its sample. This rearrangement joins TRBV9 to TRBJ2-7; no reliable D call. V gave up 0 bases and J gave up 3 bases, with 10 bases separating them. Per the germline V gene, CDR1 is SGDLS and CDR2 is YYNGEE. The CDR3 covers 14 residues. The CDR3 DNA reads TGTGCCAGCAGCGTAGGTTTGTCGGGCTACGAGCAGTACTTC. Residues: CASSVGLSGYEQYF.

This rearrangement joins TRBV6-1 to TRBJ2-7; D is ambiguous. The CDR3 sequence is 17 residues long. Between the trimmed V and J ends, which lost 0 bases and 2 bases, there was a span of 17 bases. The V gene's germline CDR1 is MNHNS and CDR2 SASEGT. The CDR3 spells CASSEAWFRGSTYEQYF. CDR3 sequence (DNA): TGTGCCAGCAGTGAAGCTTGGTTCCGCGGCAGCACCTACGAGCAGTACTTC.

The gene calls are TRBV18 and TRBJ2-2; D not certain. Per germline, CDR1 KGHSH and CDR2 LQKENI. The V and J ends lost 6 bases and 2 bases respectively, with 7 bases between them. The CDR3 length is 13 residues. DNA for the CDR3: TGTGCCAGCTCGCATACTAACACCGGGGAGCTGTTTTTT. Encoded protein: CASSHTNTGELFF.

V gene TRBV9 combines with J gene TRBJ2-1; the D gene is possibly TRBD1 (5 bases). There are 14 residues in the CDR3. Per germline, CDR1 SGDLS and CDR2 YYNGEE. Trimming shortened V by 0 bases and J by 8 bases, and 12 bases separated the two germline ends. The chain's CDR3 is CASSVVGRAYEQFF. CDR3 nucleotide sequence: TGTGCCAGCAGCGTAGTAGGCAGGGCCTATGAGCAGTTCTTC. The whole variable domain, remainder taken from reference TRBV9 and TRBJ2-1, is DSGVTQTPKHLITATGQRVTLRCSPRSGDLSVYWYQQSLDQGLQFLIQYYNGEERAKGNILERFSAQQFPDLHSELNLSSLELGDSALYFCASSVVGRAYEQFFGPGTRLTVL.

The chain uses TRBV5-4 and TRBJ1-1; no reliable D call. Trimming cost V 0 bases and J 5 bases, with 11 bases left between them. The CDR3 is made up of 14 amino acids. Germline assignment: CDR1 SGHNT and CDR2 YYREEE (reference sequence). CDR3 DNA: TGTGCCAGCAGCTTGGCGTGGGCAGGTACTGAAGCTTTCTTT. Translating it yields CASSLAWAGTEAFF.

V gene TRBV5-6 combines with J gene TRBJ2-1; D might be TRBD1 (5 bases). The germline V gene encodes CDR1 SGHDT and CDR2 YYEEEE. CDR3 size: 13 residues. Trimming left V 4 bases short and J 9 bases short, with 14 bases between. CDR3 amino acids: CASSRATGFEQFF. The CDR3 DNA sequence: TGTGCCAGCAGCCGTGCTACAGGCTTTGAGCAGTTCTTC. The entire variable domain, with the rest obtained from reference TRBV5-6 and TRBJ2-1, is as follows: DAGVTQSPTHLIKTRGQQVTLRCSPKSGHDTVSWYQQALGQGPQFIFQYYEEEERQRGNFPDRFSGHQFPNYSSELNVNALLLGDSALYLCASSRATGFEQFFGPGTRLTVL.

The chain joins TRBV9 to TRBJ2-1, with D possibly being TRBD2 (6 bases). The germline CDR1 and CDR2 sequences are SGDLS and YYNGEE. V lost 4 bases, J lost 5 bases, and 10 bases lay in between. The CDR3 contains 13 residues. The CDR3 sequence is CASSTRGNNEQFF. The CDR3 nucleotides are TGTGCCAGCAGCACACGGGGGAACAATGAGCAGTTCTTC.

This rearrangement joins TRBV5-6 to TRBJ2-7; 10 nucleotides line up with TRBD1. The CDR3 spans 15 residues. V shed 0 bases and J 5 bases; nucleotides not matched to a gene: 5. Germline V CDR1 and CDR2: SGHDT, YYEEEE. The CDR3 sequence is CASSLGPDRGNEQYF. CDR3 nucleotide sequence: TGTGCCAGCAGCTTGGGGCCGGACAGGGGGAACGAGCAGTACTTC. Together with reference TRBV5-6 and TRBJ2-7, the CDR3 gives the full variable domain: DAGVTQSPTHLIKTRGQQVTLRCSPKSGHDTVSWYQQALGQGPQFIFQYYEEEERQRGNFPDRFSGHQFPNYSSELNVNALLLGDSALYLCASSLGPDRGNEQYFGPGTRLTVT.

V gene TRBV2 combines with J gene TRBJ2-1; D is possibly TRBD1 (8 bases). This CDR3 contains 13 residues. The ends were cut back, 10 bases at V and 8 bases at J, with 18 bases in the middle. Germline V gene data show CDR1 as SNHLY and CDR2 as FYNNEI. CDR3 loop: CATAGQGGDEQFF. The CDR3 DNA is TGTGCCACCGCCGGACAGGGAGGGGATGAGCAGTTCTTC.

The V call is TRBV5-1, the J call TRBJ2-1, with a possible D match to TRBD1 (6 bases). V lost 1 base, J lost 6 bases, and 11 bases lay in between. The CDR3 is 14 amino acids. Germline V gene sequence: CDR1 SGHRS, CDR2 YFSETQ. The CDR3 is CASSLWQGSNEQFF. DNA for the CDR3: TGCGCCAGCAGCTTGTGGCAGGGGTCCAATGAGCAGTTCTTC. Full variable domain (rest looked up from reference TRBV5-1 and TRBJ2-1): KAGVTQTPRYLIKTRGQQVTLSCSPISGHRSVSWYQQTPGQGLQFLFEYFSETQRNKGNFPGRFSGRQFSNSRSEMNVSTLELGDSALYLCASSLWQGSNEQFFGPGTRLTVL.

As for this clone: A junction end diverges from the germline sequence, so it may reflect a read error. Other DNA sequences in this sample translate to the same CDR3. CDR3 in amino acids: CAWYRTGGKTEAFF. The CDR3 DNA follows: TGCGCCTGGTATCGTACAGGGGGCAAAACTGAAGCTTTCTTT. The chain has TRBV30 and TRBJ1-1, with 9 bases lining up with TRBD1. CDR3 size: 14 residues. Germline V CDR1 and CDR2: GTSNPN, SVGIG (reference sequence).

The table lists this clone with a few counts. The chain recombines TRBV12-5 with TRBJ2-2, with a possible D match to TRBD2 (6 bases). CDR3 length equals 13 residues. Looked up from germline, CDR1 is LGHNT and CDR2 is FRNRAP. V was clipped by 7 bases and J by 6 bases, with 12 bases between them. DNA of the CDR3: TGTGCTAGTGCCTCTTCGGGGGCCGGGGAGCTGTTTTTT. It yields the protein CASASSGAGELFF.

The CDR3 protein is CASTRDSRNTEAFF. The CDR3 DNA reads as TGTGCCAGCACCCGAGACAGCCGGAACACTGAAGCTTTCTTT. The gene calls are TRBV7-6 and TRBJ1-1, with TRBD1 as a possible D gene (5 bases). The CDR3 is made up of 14 amino acids. Per the germline V gene, CDR1 is SGHVS and CDR2 is FNYEAQ. Trimming shortened V by 7 bases and J by 1 base, and 13 bases separated the two germline ends.

The CDR3 sequence is CAIGSSETQYF. The CDR3 DNA is TGTGCCATCGGTAGTTCCGAGACCCAGTACTTC. The chain links TRBV10-3 to TRBJ2-5; D is unclear. Per the germline V gene, CDR1 is ENHRY and CDR2 is SYGVKD. V was pared by 8 bases and J by 5 bases, with 9 bases between. This CDR3 has 11 residues.

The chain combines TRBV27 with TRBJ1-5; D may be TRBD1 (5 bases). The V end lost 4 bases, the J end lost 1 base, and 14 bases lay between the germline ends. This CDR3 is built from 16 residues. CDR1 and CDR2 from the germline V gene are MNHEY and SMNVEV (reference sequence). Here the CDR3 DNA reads TGTGCCAGCAGTTACGGGGCTGGGGGGAGCAATCAGCCCCAGCATTTT. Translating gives CASSYGAGGSNQPQHF.

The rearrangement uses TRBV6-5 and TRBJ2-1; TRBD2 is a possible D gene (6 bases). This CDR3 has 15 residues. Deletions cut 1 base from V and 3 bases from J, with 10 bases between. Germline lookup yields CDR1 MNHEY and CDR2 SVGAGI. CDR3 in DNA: TGTGCCAGCAGTTACTGGGGGGTAGGCTACAATGAGCAGTTCTTC. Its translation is CASSYWGVGYNEQFF.

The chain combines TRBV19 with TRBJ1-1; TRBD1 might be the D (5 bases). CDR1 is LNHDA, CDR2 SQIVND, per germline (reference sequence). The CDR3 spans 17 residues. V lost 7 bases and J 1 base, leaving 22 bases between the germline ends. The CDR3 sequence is CASKGPAPGSKNTEAFF. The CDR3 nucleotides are TGTGCCAGTAAGGGGCCCGCGCCGGGTTCCAAGAACACTGAAGCTTTCTTT.

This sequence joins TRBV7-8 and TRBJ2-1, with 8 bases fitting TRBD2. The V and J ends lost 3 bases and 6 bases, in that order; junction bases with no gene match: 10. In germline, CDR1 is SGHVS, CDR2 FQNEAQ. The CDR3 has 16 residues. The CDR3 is CASSFGTSGSVNEQFF. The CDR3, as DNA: TGTGCCAGCAGCTTCGGGACCAGCGGGAGTGTCAATGAGCAGTTCTTC.

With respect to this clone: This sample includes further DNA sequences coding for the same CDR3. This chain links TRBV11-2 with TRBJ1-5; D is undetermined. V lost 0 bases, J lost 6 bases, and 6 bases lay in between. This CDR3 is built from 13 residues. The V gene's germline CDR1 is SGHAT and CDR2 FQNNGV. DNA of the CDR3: TGTGCCAGCAGCTTAGATCGGGGTCAGCCCCAGCATTTT. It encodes CASSLDRGQPQHF.

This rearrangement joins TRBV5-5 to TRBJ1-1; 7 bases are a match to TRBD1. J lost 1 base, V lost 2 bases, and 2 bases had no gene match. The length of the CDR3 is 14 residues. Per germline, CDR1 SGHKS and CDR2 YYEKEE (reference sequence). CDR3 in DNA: TGTGCCAGCAGCTTTGGGACAGAGAACACTGAAGCTTTCTTT. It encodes CASSFGTENTEAFF.

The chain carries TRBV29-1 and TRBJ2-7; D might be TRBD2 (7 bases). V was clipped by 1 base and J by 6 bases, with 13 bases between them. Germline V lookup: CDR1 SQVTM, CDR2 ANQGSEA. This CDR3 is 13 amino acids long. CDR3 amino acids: CSVEVGGGVEQYF. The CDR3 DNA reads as TGCAGCGTTGAAGTGGGAGGGGGAGTCGAGCAGTACTTC.

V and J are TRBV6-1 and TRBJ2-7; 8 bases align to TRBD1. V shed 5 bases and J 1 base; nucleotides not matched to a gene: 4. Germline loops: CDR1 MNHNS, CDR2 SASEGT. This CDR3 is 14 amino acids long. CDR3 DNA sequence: TGTGCCAGCAGTATGGACAGGGCATCCTACGAGCAGTACTTC. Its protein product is CASSMDRASYEQYF.

CDR3 nucleotides: TGTGCCAGCAGTTTATTAGGAGGTAAAGGAAATGAGCAGTTCTTC. It codes for CASSLLGGKGNEQFF. The chain joins TRBV27 to TRBJ2-1; perhaps TRBD2 as D (5 bases). Looked up from germline, CDR1 is MNHEY and CDR2 is SMNVEV (reference sequence). V lost 1 base and J 7 bases, leaving 14 bases between the germline ends. The CDR3 sequence is 15 residues long.

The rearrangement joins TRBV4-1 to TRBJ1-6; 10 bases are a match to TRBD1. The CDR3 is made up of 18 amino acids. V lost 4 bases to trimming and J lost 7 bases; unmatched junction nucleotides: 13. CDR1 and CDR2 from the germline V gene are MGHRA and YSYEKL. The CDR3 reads CASSRQVIGTGENSPLHF. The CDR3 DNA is TGCGCCAGCAGCCGCCAAGTTATCGGGACAGGGGAAAATTCACCCCTCCACTTT.

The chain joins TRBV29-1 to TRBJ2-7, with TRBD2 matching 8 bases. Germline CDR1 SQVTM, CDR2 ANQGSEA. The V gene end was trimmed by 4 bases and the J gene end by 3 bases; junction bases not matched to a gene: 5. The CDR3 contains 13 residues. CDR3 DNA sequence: TGCAGCGTTGTACCGACTAGCGACTACGAGCAGTACTTC. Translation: CSVVPTSDYEQYF.